The 16 T cell receptor beta chains listed next were all sequenced from one sample in a study of T-cell reconstitution after alpha-beta-depleted transplantation in children. Unique molecular identifiers were used in preparing the TCRbeta library. TCRdb re-called the PCR reads with MiXCR, one entry per CDR3 protein. The sample carries 90,000 to 100,000 distinct CDR3 sequences, around a quarter recorded once. This material consisted of PBMCs, taken before TCRalphabeta/CD19-depleted stem cell transplant. These TCRs come from a boy between 2 and 10 years old with acute lymphoblastic leukemia, due to receive a stem cell transplant.

The V gene is TRBV27, the J gene TRBJ1-1; D unclear. Germline lookup yields CDR1 MNHEY and CDR2 SMNVEV (reference sequence). This CDR3 region has 14 residues. V was trimmed by 5 bases and J by 2 bases, leaving 12 bases between them. This CDR3 is CASSPDGGNTEAFF. The CDR3 DNA is TGTGCCAGCAGTCCTGATGGAGGTAACACTGAAGCTTTCTTT.

This clonotype occurred a few times. The J gene is TRBJ1-1, the V gene TRBV29-1; possible D gene TRBD1, 5 bases. The CDR3 has 13 amino acids. CDR1 and CDR2 (germline): SQVTM, ANQGSEA. V was cut by 4 bases and J by 0 bases, with 9 bases left in between. The CDR3 reads CSVGQHLNTEAFF. DNA for the CDR3: TGCAGCGTTGGACAGCATCTGAACACTGAAGCTTTCTTT.

This clonotype came up a few times. The chain carries TRBV11-2 and TRBJ1-1, with 10 nucleotides matching TRBD1. Germline-derived CDR1 and CDR2 are SGHAT and FQNNGV. The V gene end was trimmed by 7 bases and the J gene end by 8 bases; junction bases not matched to a gene: 7. CDR3 length: 13 residues. CDR3 DNA: TGTGCCAGCAACAGACAGGGGGCGACCGAAGCTTTCTTT. It is translated as CASNRQGATEAFF.

V and J are TRBV6-1 and TRBJ1-2, with TRBD1 identical over 8 bases. Germline CDR1 is MNHNS and CDR2 is SASEGT. CDR3 length: 14 residues. V was clipped by 6 bases and J by 6 bases; unmatched bases: 9. The DNA for the CDR3 is TGTGCCAGCAGGCCCCAGGGGGCATCAGATGGCTACACCTTC. This encodes CASRPQGASDGYTF.

To note about this clonotype: One junction end disagrees with the germline gene, perhaps due to a read error. The V and J genes are TRBV5-1 and TRBJ2-1; 7 bases map to TRBD1. The CDR3 runs 16 residues. Germline-derived CDR1 and CDR2 are SGHRS and YFSETQ. The DNA of the CDR3 is TGCGCCAGCAGCTCGCCGGAACAGGGGTTTTACAATGAGCAGTTGTTC. As protein: CASSSPEQGFYNEQLF.

The rearrangement uses TRBV5-1 and TRBJ2-3; D remains unclear. This CDR3 is built from 14 residues. The V end was cut by 0 bases, the J end by 5 bases, with 10 bases between. Germline CDR1 and CDR2: SGHRS and YFSETQ. CDR3 sequence reads: CASSLDGSGDTQYF. CDR3 DNA: TGCGCCAGCAGCTTGGATGGGTCGGGAGATACGCAGTATTTT.

The chain is built from TRBV28 and TRBJ2-7, with 9 bases that match TRBD1. CDR1 is MDHEN, CDR2 SYDVKM, per germline. V was pared by 4 bases and J by 4 bases, with 5 bases of the junction left unmatched. The CDR3 loop spans 14 amino acids. The CDR3 nucleotides are TGTGCCAGCAGTTCCGGGGACAGGGTGTACGAGCAGTACTTC. It translates to CASSSGDRVYEQYF.

This clonotype came up a few times. The genes are TRBV20-1 and TRBJ2-5; TRBD2 matches at 8 bases. Germline V CDR1 and CDR2: DFQATT, SNEGSKA (reference sequence). Losses at the gene ends were 5 bases for V and 9 bases for J; bases not matched to a gene: 8. This CDR3 contains 12 residues. The CDR3, as DNA: TGCAGTGCTCGACTAGCGCCTCCGGCCCAGTACTTC. Translated: CSARLAPPAQYF.

The CDR3 DNA sequence: TGTGCCAGCAGTCAGGGGCCTAACTATGGCTACACCTTC. Translating it yields CASSQGPNYGYTF. The gene calls are TRBV27 and TRBJ1-2; TRBD1 might be the D (6 bases). Trimming left V 5 bases short and J 0 bases short, with 7 bases between. The CDR3 spans 13 residues. Germline V gene data show CDR1 as MNHEY and CDR2 as SMNVEV (reference sequence).

This clonotype was seen ten or more times. The gene calls are TRBV20-1 and TRBJ2-7; unclear D gene. Germline V lookup: CDR1 DFQATT, CDR2 SNEGSKA (reference sequence). The CDR3 has 11 amino acids. The ends were cut back, 1 base at V and 7 bases at J, with 8 bases in the middle. CDR3 sequence: CSARGIREQYF. CDR3 in DNA: TGCAGTGCTAGAGGGATACGAGAGCAGTACTTC.

The rearrangement joins TRBV12-3 or TRBV12-4 to TRBJ2-3; a possible D gene is TRBD1 (6 bases). Deletions cut 2 bases from V and 0 bases from J, with 9 bases between. The CDR3 consists of 15 residues. CDR3 region: CASSLYRDSTDTQYF. The CDR3 nucleotides are TGTGCCAGCAGTTTATACAGGGACAGCACAGATACGCAGTATTTT.

This clonotype was counted only a few times. The gene calls are TRBV6-2 or TRBV6-3 and TRBJ2-1; TRBD2 matches at 11 bases. Germline loops: CDR1 MNHEY, CDR2 SVGEGT. Trimming at V came to 6 bases and at J to 0 bases, leaving 4 bases not matched to a gene. The CDR3 loop spans 16 amino acids. The chain's CDR3 is CASRVTSGASYNEQFF. In DNA, the CDR3 is TGTGCCAGCAGGGTGACTAGCGGGGCCTCCTACAATGAGCAGTTCTTC.

The CDR3, as DNA: TGTGCCAGCACTCGAGAAATCTCCTACAATGAGCAGTTCTTC. Protein product: CASTREISYNEQFF. This chain joins TRBV7-6 and TRBJ2-1; D remains ambiguous. The germline V and J ends were trimmed by 7 bases and 0 bases, with 10 bases remaining between them. CDR3 length equals 14 residues. CDR1 SGHVS and CDR2 FNYEAQ come from the germline V gene.

This chain uses TRBV7-2 with TRBJ2-3, with 11 bases matching TRBD2. The trim removed 5 bases at V and 3 bases at J, leaving 10 bases unmatched. The CDR3 is made up of 17 amino acids. In germline, CDR1 is SGHTA, CDR2 FQGNSA. The CDR3 sequence is CASSPGTSGGATDTQYF. In DNA form, the CDR3 reads TGTGCCAGCAGCCCCGGGACTAGCGGAGGGGCAACAGATACGCAGTATTTT.

V and J are TRBV4-3 and TRBJ2-1; the D is unclear. The CDR3 is 14 amino acids. Trimming took 0 bases from V and 9 from J, leaving 12 bases between them. Looked up from germline, CDR1 is LGHNA and CDR2 is YSLEER. CDR3 DNA sequence: TGCGCCAGCAGCCAAGAGTTCCCGTCTACTGAGCAGTTCTTC. This codes for CASSQEFPSTEQFF.

Details on this clonotype: A clone one base away is much larger, so this may be a read error. The chain employs TRBV28 and TRBJ2-1; 7 bases map to TRBD2. The CDR3 loop spans 14 amino acids. J gave up 5 bases and V 6 bases, and 7 bases lay outside the gene matches. Germline CDR1 and CDR2: MDHEN and SYDVKM. CDR3 in DNA: TGTGCCAGCAGAGGCTCTAGCGGCAACAATGAGCAGTTCTTC. Translated: CASRGSSGNNEQFF. The whole variable domain, remainder taken from reference TRBV28 and TRBJ2-1, is DVKVTQSSRYLVKRTGEKVFLECVQDMDHENMFWYRQDPGLGLRLIYFSYDVKMKEKGDIPEGYSVSREKKERFSLILESASTNQTSMYLCASRGSSGNNEQFFGPGTRLTVL.